This TCR beta chain was captured in a study of cytomegalovirus exposure and HLA in healthy donors. Study-wide background: Among the approximately 370 donors who were genotyped, over 70% fell in the genetic ancestry cluster that is associated with self-reported Caucasian donors. Study conclusions and caveats: Sequencing depth roughly uniform across donors was assumed in presence/absence analyses.

With regard to this clone: Its antigen is unidentified.

In the PCR, 60 Vbeta and 13 Jbeta primers were used. Here immunoSEQ multiplex PCR was the method, and the copy in TCRdb shows in-frame clones only, minus some. The table includes about 130,000 clones, around two thirds detected once. Germline assignment: CDR1 SGHRS and CDR2 YFSETQ. This CDR3 comprises 16 residues. V gave up 0 bases and J gave up 4 bases; unmatched junction bases: 7. J is TRBJ2-1 and V is TRBV5-1; 7 bases are shared with TRBD2. The sequence was obtained from a woman aged 55-69 years in good health and CMV-seropositive. Input material: PBMCs. The CDR3 DNA is TGCGCCAGCAGCTTGGTCTCTAGCGGAGCGTACAATGAGCAGTTCTTC. This translates into CASSLVSSGAYNEQFF.